The rows below give T cell receptor beta chains drawn from one sample of a study of OX40 agonist ivuxolimab in advanced cancers. Sequencing used immunoSEQ multiplex PCR; TCRdb keeps in-frame clones, though not all of them. Of over 85,000 clones in the sample, more than 85% were seen once. The specimen was CD4+ or CD8+ T cells sorted from blood, collected in a trial of the OX40 agonist ivuxolimab. The receptor source for this set is an adult with an advanced solid tumor such as melanoma, head and neck, liver or kidney cancer. Each CDR3 is given with its conserved first and last residue. D genes are given only for firm matches. Expanded clones get a size class; other rows say once, few or many, or leave the size out.

d_call,clone_size,v_call,j_call,cdr3_aa,cdr3_nt
TRBD2,-,TRBV4-1,TRBJ2-3,CASSQKRGDGTDTQYF,TGCGCCAGCAGCCAAAAACGGGGGGACGGCACAGATACGCAGTATTTT
-,-,TRBV11-2,TRBJ1-3,CASSPSATLSGNTIYF,TGTGCCAGCAGTCCATCGGCGACCCTCTCTGGAAACACCATATATTTT
-,-,TRBV9,TRBJ1-6,CASSRDTMSSYNSPLHF,TGTGCCAGCAGCCGGGACACGATGAGCTCCTATAATTCACCCCTCCACTTT
-,-,TRBV2,TRBJ2-3,CASNVGLDTQYF,TGTGCCAGCAACGTAGGGCTAGATACGCAGTATTTT
TRBD2,-,TRBV9,TRBJ2-1,CASSTRLAGDNEQFF,TGTGCCAGCAGCACTCGACTAGCGGGGGACAATGAGCAGTTCTTC
TRBD2,-,TRBV11-2,TRBJ2-7,CASSLRLAGYEQYF,TGTGCCAGCAGCTTAAGACTAGCGGGGTACGAGCAGTACTTC
TRBD1,-,TRBV2,TRBJ1-5,CASGWDRVNQPQHF,TGTGCCAGCGGCTGGGACAGGGTCAATCAGCCCCAGCATTTT
TRBD1,-,TRBV7-3,TRBJ2-6,CASSRRQGSGANVLTF,TGTGCCAGCAGTCGGAGACAGGGATCTGGGGCCAACGTCCTGACTTTC
TRBD1,-,TRBV19,TRBJ2-5,CASTEDPGQAKETQYF,TGTGCCAGTACGGAGGACCCGGGACAGGCGAAAGAGACCCAGTACTTC
-,few,TRBV14,TRBJ2-1,CASSPGRGMLFF,TGTGCCAGCAGCCCGGGGAGAGGGATGTTGTTCTTC
-,-,TRBV6-1,TRBJ2-7,CASSESQGSAYEQYF,TGTGCCAGCAGTGAATCCCAGGGCTCCGCCTACGAGCAGTACTTC